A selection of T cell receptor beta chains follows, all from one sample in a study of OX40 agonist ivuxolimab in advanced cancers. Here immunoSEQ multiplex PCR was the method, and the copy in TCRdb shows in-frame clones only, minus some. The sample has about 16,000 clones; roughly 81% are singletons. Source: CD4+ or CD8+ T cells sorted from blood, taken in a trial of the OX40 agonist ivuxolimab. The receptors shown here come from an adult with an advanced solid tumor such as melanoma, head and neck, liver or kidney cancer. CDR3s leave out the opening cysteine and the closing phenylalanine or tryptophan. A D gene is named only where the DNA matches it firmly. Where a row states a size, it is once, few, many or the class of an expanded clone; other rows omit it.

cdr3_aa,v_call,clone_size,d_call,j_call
ASSPDAGALADTQY,TRBV9,once,NA,TRBJ2-3
ASSLWRGQGYGYT,TRBV7-8,NA,NA,TRBJ1-2
ASSLELLQGQYNEQF,TRBV28,NA,NA,TRBJ2-1
SVEPTSGGYNEQF,TRBV29-1,NA,TRBD2,TRBJ2-1
ASSTHPGQFSYEQY,TRBV19,NA,TRBD1,TRBJ2-7
ASSLASGPYGYT,TRBV5-4,NA,NA,TRBJ1-2
ASSIGLLEGMGKAF,TRBV19,NA,NA,TRBJ1-1
ASSSGYPNNEQF,TRBV9,NA,NA,TRBJ2-1
ASSLSAGKGVEQF,TRBV27,NA,NA,TRBJ2-1
ASSIDANSNQPQH,TRBV19,NA,NA,TRBJ1-5
ASSEKGANTGELF,TRBV2,NA,NA,TRBJ2-2
ASSAEGGLDTQY,TRBV9,once,NA,TRBJ2-3
ASSFGAASYGYT,TRBV7-9,NA,NA,TRBJ1-2
ASSPTTGENGYT,TRBV28,NA,TRBD1,TRBJ1-2
ASSPRQGSSYEQY,TRBV7-6,NA,TRBD1,TRBJ2-7
ASSLDDWTPEAF,TRBV5-1,NA,NA,TRBJ1-1
ASSYRETQY,TRBV7-8,once,NA,TRBJ2-5
ASSILPGRATEAF,TRBV19,NA,NA,TRBJ1-1
ASSFPSRGTSGSRFGDTQY,TRBV28,NA,TRBD2,TRBJ2-3
ASSQVSTRPINTIY,TRBV4-3,NA,NA,TRBJ1-3
ASSYSGQGQGYT,TRBV6-5,NA,TRBD1,TRBJ1-2
ASPAGSRYEQY,TRBV4-1,NA,TRBD2,TRBJ2-7
AISDRQGDTEAF,TRBV10-3,NA,NA,TRBJ1-1
ASTGADQPQH,TRBV19,NA,NA,TRBJ1-5
ASSIASTGELF,TRBV19,NA,NA,TRBJ2-2
ASSPRITQNIQY,TRBV4-1,NA,NA,TRBJ2-4
ASSQASGPAEAF,TRBV14,once,NA,TRBJ1-1
ASSPRLAGGTGELF,TRBV11-3,NA,TRBD2,TRBJ2-2
ASSYSTQGTYEQY,TRBV6-5,NA,NA,TRBJ2-7
ASSLTGGDYT,TRBV7-6,NA,NA,TRBJ1-2
ASGLTLGNQPQH,TRBV12-5,few,NA,TRBJ1-5
ASSVAGTGKEKLF,TRBV9,NA,TRBD1,TRBJ1-4
ATAVGNEQF,TRBV6-5,NA,NA,TRBJ2-1
ASSQDSGGKREQF,TRBV4-3,NA,TRBD2,TRBJ2-1
ASSLATGTSNTGELF,TRBV4-1,NA,NA,TRBJ2-2
ATSRVAHNEQF,TRBV15,NA,NA,TRBJ2-1
ASSRTGWDEQF,TRBV25-1,NA,TRBD1,TRBJ2-1
ASSLRGNQPQH,TRBV6-6,NA,NA,TRBJ1-5
ASSPGQTAYEQY,TRBV5-1,once,NA,TRBJ2-7
ASSAQGVLNEKLF,TRBV9,NA,TRBD1,TRBJ1-4